This is a list of T cell receptor beta chains from one sample in a study of blood T cell repertoires in COVID-19. Here immunoSEQ multiplex PCR was the method, and the copy in TCRdb shows in-frame clones only, minus some. The table includes 360,000 or so clones, about 90% detected once. The sequenced sample was PBMCs or T cells enriched from blood (not recorded which). The origin of the receptors is a woman aged 25 to 39 who had been exposed to COVID-19. CDR3s include the opening cysteine and the closing phenylalanine or tryptophan. D genes are given only for firm matches. Clone size is stated in some rows and not others, as once, few, many or a class when expanded.

>TRBD2|-|TRBJ2-1|TRBV27
TGTGCCAGCAAATTCCCCGGGAGCGGGAGGAGCAATGAGCAGTTCTTC
CASKFPGSGRSNEQFF
>-|few|TRBJ1-2|TRBV12-3/TRBV12-4
TGTGCCAGCAGTTTAGCGGAGAACTATGGCTACACCTTC
CASSLAENYGYTF
>-|-|TRBJ1-1|TRBV9
TGTGCCAGCAGCGTAAGGGGGAGCACTGAAGCTTTCTTT
CASSVRGSTEAFF
>TRBD1|-|TRBJ2-1|TRBV18
TGTGCCAGCTCCCGTGGACAGGGGGCTGACAATGAGCAGTTCTTC
CASSRGQGADNEQFF
>-|few|TRBJ1-5|TRBV28
TGTGCCAGCAGTTTATGCAAATCCCCCCAGATGCGGGTATATTGTGTTCAGCCCCAGCATTTT
CASSLCKSPQMRVYCVQPQHF
>-|-|TRBJ1-1|TRBV30
TGTGCCTGGAGTGTACTGGGCCTGGGGGGAAACACTGAAGCTTTCTTT
CAWSVLGLGGNTEAFF
>-|-|TRBJ1-5|TRBV19
TGTGCCAGTAGCCCCCCGGGACTCGGGAGGGATCAGCCCCAGCATTTT
CASSPPGLGRDQPQHF
>-|-|TRBJ1-2|TRBV11-2
TGTGCCAGCAGCATGAGTGCGTTTTCCCTCTATGGCTACACCTTC
CASSMSAFSLYGYTF
>TRBD1|-|TRBJ2-2|TRBV2
TGTGCCAGCAGGCAGGGGGCCCCGAACACCGGGGAGCTGTTTTTT
CASRQGAPNTGELFF
>TRBD1|few|TRBJ2-1|TRBV3-1/TRBV3-2
TGTGCCAGCAGCCGAGGGACAGGGGATAACAATGAGCAGTTCTTC
CASSRGTGDNNEQFF
>TRBD1|-|TRBJ2-5|TRBV7-9
TGTGCCAGCAGCCTTCGTGGGTACAGGGGACAGGGGCAAGAGACCCAGTACTTC
CASSLRGYRGQGQETQYF
>TRBD1|-|TRBJ1-6|TRBV5-1
TGCGCCAGCCGCCAGACAGGGGGCGAATCACCCCTCCACTTT
CASRQTGGESPLHF
>-|-|TRBJ2-1|TRBV7-8
TGTGCCAGCAGCTTAGCGGGGCCGTTCCATGAGCAGTTCTTC
CASSLAGPFHEQFF
>TRBD1|-|TRBJ1-1|TRBV14
TGTGCCAGCAGCCACCTTTGGGACAGTAACACTGAAGCTTTCTTT
CASSHLWDSNTEAFF
>-|-|TRBJ1-3|TRBV18
TGTGCCAGCTCACCACCTAGTATCTCTGGAAACACCATATATTTT
CASSPPSISGNTIYF
>-|few|TRBJ2-5|TRBV4-2
TGTGCCAGCAGCCAAGAAGCGGGCCCCCGGGACGAGACCCAGTACTTC
CASSQEAGPRDETQYF
>TRBD1|-|TRBJ1-1|TRBV5-1
TGCGCCAGCAGCCGGACAGGGGCCCGTACAAACACTGAAGCTTTCTTT
CASSRTGARTNTEAFF
>-|-|TRBJ2-2|TRBV10-1
TGCGCCAGCACCCCAACTAGGTCCGGGGAGCTGTTTTTT
CASTPTRSGELFF
>-|-|TRBJ1-5|TRBV2
TGTGCCAGCAACCCGGACGGGGATCAGCCCCAGCATTTT
CASNPDGDQPQHF
>-|-|TRBJ1-6|TRBV30
TGTGCCTGGAGTGTATGGACAAGGGGCTTCCATAATTCACCCCTCCACTTT
CAWSVWTRGFHNSPLHF
>-|-|TRBJ2-5|TRBV28
TGTGCCAGCAGTTTGGGGCAGATGGAGACCCAGTACTTC
CASSLGQMETQYF
>-|-|TRBJ1-5|TRBV5-1
TGCGCCAGCAGCCCCGGGACACCGAATCAGCCCCAGCATTTT
CASSPGTPNQPQHF
>-|-|TRBJ1-2|TRBV7-2
TGTGCCAGCAGCCCCAGCGCAGACCTAGGGGATGGCTACACCTTC
CASSPSADLGDGYTF
>-|-|TRBJ2-1|TRBV29-1
TGCAGCGTTGCTGGGCGGGACTGGGGGTTCTTC
CSVAGRDWGFF
>TRBD2|-|TRBJ2-7|TRBV28
TGTGCCAGCAGTAGACCGCCGGGAGGCTACGAGCAGTACTTC
CASSRPPGGYEQYF